The following is a TCR beta chain sequence with its context. Its target antigen remains unknown. Within one base of it there is no much larger clone, and no base qualities were kept. The collaborating institutions used their own protocols to collect whole blood in K2EDTA tubes. Collaborator samples were shipped for TCRbeta analysis as frozen whole blood, isolated PBMCs, or DNA extracted from either sample type. The CDR3 measures 15 amino acids from cysteine to phenylalanine. Only the CDR3 region is kept as DNA, spanning 45 bases read in frame from base 1. Germline trimming amounts to 5 bases on V and 5 bases on J, with 10 as the count of junction bases outside the gene matches. CDR1 is given as SEHNR and CDR2 as FQNEAQ, both from the germline V gene (reference sequence). The immunoSEQ Assay, a bias-controlled multiplex PCR, was used to amplify TCRbeta CDR3 regions from genomic DNA. The authors' pipeline ran thus. Nucleated cell counts per sample were estimated from amplification of reference gene primers within the assay. To quantify the absolute abundance of each unique TCRbeta CDR3 rearrangement, sequence reads were collapsed and filtered. For each sample, productive Simpson clonality was calculated as the square root of Simpson's diversity index across productive rearrangements. TCRdb obtained this table from immuneACCESS and retained in-frame rearrangements with V and J assigned. These tables miss some clones; where compared with another copy, unresolved V genes account for less than half of the shortfall, and the remainder is unexplained. The DNA was the basis for D and trimming; V, J and clone size are from that table. In all, the sample holds 50,000 to 75,000 clones, and 70% to 80% of those were seen once. About 20% of the sample is in the top ten clones.

The data were taken from a study of blood T cell repertoires in COVID-19 (dated by TCRdb to the early 2020s). Study-level background: Samples from collaborators originated in the United States, Italy and Spain and spanned both the acute and convalescent phases of COVID-19. The material from the prospective study consisted of cDNA or gDNA derived from T cells, B-cell-depleted T cells, or PBMCs. Deeply sampled blood TCRbeta repertoires from subjects exposed to, actively infected with, or recovered from COVID-19 were included in the dataset. The repertoires were released in a freely available public database intended as a resource for research on the immune response to SARS-CoV-2. Samples came from the ongoing ImmuneRACE study (first 160 participants) plus 1,254 subjects from 6 global collaborators. A de-identified subject ID, COVID-19 status, age in years and sex were almost always included in the sample metadata. Where available, HLA class I and class II types were obtained from metadata supplied by the sample provider rather than from assay-based typing.

General conclusions and limits of the study: Clinical and demographic metadata were provided uncurated, with the amount varying by source and participant.

The sequence was collected from a man between 60 and 75 years old with acute or convalescent COVID-19. Here the chain combines TRBV7-9 and TRBJ2-5; TRBD2 matches 8 bases in the middle. The sequenced material came from peripheral blood. The CDR3 protein sequence reads: CASSGLSGGGETQYF. The DNA sequence is as follows: TGTGCCAGCAGCGGCCTCTCGGGAGGGGGGGAGACCCAGTACTTC.